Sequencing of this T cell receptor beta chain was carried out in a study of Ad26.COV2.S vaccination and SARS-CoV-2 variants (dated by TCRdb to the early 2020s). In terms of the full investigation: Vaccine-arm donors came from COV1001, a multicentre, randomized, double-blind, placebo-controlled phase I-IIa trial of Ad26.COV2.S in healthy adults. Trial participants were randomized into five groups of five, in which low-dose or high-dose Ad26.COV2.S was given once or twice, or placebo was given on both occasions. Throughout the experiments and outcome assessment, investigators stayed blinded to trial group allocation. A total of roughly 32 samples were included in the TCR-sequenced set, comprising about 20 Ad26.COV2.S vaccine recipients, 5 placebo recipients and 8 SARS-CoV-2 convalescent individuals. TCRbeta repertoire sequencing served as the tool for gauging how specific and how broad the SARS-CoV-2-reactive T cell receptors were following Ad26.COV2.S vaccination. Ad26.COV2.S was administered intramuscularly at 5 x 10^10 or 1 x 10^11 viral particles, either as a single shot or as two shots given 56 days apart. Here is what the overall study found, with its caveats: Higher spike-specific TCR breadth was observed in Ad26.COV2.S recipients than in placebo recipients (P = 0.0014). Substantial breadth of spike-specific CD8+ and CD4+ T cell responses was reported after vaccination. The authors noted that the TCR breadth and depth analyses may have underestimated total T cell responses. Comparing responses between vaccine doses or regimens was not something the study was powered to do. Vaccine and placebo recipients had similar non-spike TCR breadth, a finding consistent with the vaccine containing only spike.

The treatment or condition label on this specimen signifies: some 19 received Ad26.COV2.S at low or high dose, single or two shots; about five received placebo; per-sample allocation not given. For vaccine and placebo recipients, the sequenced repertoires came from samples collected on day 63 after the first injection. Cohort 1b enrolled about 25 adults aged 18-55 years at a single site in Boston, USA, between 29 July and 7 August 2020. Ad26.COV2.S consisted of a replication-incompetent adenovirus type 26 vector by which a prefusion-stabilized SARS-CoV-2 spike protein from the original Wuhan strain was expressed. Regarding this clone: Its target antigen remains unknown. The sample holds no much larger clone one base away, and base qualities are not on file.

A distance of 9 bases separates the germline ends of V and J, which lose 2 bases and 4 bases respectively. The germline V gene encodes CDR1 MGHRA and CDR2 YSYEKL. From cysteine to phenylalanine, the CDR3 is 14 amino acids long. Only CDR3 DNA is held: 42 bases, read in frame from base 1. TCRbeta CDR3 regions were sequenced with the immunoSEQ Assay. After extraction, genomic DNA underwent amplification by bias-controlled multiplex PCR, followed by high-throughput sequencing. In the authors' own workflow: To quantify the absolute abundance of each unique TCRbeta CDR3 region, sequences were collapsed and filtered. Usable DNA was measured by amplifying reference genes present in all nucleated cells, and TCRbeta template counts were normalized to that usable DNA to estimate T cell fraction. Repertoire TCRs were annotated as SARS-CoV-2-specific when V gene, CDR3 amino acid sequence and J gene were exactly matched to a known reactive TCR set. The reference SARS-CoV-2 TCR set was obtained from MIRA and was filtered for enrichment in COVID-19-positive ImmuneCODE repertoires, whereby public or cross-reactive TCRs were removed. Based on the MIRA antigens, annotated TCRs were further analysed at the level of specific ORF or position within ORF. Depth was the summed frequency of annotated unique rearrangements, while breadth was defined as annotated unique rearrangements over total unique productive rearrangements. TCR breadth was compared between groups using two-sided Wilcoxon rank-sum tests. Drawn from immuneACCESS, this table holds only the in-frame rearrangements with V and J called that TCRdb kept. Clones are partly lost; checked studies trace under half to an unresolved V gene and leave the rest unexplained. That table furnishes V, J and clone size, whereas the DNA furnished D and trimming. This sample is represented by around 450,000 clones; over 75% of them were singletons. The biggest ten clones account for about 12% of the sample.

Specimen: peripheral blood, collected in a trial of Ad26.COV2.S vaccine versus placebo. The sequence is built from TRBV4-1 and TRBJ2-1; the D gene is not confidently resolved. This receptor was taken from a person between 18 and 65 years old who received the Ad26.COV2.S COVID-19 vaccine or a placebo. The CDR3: CASSQMTGYNEQFF. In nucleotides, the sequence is TGCGCCAGCAGCCAAATGACTGGATACAATGAGCAGTTCTTC.